Listed below are T cell receptor beta chains from one sample, sequenced in a study of blood T cell repertoires in COVID-19. Profiling relied on immunoSEQ multiplex PCR, and the TCRdb table lists in-frame clones only, not all of them. The sample contains about 160,000 clones, just over 90% of which appear only once. Sequenced input: peripheral blood. The receptors here all came from a man aged 18 to 29 with acute or convalescent COVID-19. The CDR3 runs from the conserved cysteine through the conserved F or W. Each record gives: J gene, V gene, clone size, D gene, CDR3 DNA, CDR3 protein. The D gene is left open where the match is weak. Clone size is given for some rows only: seen once, a few or many times, or a class if the clone is expanded.

j_call: TRBJ1-1; v_call: TRBV12-5; clone_size: NA; d_call: NA; cdr3_nt: TGTGCTAGTGGTTCCCCCTCGGCAGGGGCGTTAGGTGAAGCTTTCTTT; cdr3_aa: CASGSPSAGALGEAFF
j_call: TRBJ2-1; v_call: TRBV5-4; clone_size: NA; d_call: TRBD2; cdr3_nt: TGTGCCAGCAGCTCCCGGACTAGCGGGTGGTACAATGAGCAGTTCTTC; cdr3_aa: CASSSRTSGWYNEQFF
j_call: TRBJ1-1; v_call: TRBV5-1; clone_size: NA; d_call: NA; cdr3_nt: TGCGCCAGCAGCCACCGGACAGCTACTGAAGCTTTCTTT; cdr3_aa: CASSHRTATEAFF
j_call: TRBJ2-7; v_call: TRBV7-6; clone_size: NA; d_call: TRBD1; cdr3_nt: TGTGCCAGCAGCTTAGCTTGGGGCGGACAGGGGTGGGCCGAGCAGTACTTC; cdr3_aa: CASSLAWGGQGWAEQYF
j_call: TRBJ2-1; v_call: TRBV10-2; clone_size: NA; d_call: TRBD2; cdr3_nt: TGCGCCAGCAGTGAGGGACTAGCGGGAGGAGTCTATGAGCAGTTCTTC; cdr3_aa: CASSEGLAGGVYEQFF
j_call: TRBJ1-5; v_call: TRBV9; clone_size: NA; d_call: NA; cdr3_nt: TGTGCCAGCAGCGTAGGGGAGGGGGGAAGCAATCAGCCCCAGCATTTT; cdr3_aa: CASSVGEGGSNQPQHF
j_call: TRBJ1-5; v_call: TRBV7-9; clone_size: NA; d_call: NA; cdr3_nt: TGTGCCAGCAGCCCAACAGGGTTAGATCAGCCCCAGCATTTT; cdr3_aa: CASSPTGLDQPQHF
j_call: TRBJ2-5; v_call: TRBV5-1; clone_size: NA; d_call: TRBD2; cdr3_nt: TGCGCCAGCAGCTCTAGCGGGAGTTTGGTAGAGACCCAGTACTTC; cdr3_aa: CASSSSGSLVETQYF
j_call: TRBJ1-3; v_call: TRBV6-5; clone_size: NA; d_call: TRBD1; cdr3_nt: TGTGCCAGCACATTACAGGGGATCGGAAACACCATATATTTT; cdr3_aa: CASTLQGIGNTIYF
j_call: TRBJ2-7; v_call: TRBV5-1; clone_size: NA; d_call: NA; cdr3_nt: TGCGCCAGCAGCTTTTGGGGAGGCCGGGAGCAGTACTTC; cdr3_aa: CASSFWGGREQYF
j_call: TRBJ1-2; v_call: TRBV19; clone_size: NA; d_call: TRBD1; cdr3_nt: TGTGCCAGTAGTATAAGTCCCGTGCGGGGACAGAACTATGGCTACACCTTC; cdr3_aa: CASSISPVRGQNYGYTF
j_call: TRBJ1-6; v_call: TRBV15; clone_size: once; d_call: TRBD1; cdr3_nt: TGTGCCACCAGCAGAGAGAGGCCACCCGGGACAGGGGCCGGTAATTCACCCCTCCACTTT; cdr3_aa: CATSRERPPGTGAGNSPLHF
j_call: TRBJ2-3; v_call: TRBV9; clone_size: NA; d_call: TRBD2; cdr3_nt: TGTGCCGGCAGCGTAGACAGACTAGCGGGGTCCGATACGCAGTATTTT; cdr3_aa: CAGSVDRLAGSDTQYF
j_call: TRBJ1-3; v_call: TRBV7-2; clone_size: NA; d_call: NA; cdr3_nt: TGTGCCAGCAGCTTATTCGGGTCAACGGCTGGAAACACCATATATTTT; cdr3_aa: CASSLFGSTAGNTIYF
j_call: TRBJ2-2; v_call: TRBV29-1; clone_size: once; d_call: TRBD2; cdr3_nt: TGCAGCGTAGAACCGGCTTCTAGCGGGGGGGCCGGGGAGCTGTTTTTT; cdr3_aa: CSVEPASSGGAGELFF
j_call: TRBJ1-5; v_call: TRBV27; clone_size: NA; d_call: TRBD1; cdr3_nt: TGTGCCACCGGGACAGGGTTTAATCAGCCCCAGCATTTT; cdr3_aa: CATGTGFNQPQHF